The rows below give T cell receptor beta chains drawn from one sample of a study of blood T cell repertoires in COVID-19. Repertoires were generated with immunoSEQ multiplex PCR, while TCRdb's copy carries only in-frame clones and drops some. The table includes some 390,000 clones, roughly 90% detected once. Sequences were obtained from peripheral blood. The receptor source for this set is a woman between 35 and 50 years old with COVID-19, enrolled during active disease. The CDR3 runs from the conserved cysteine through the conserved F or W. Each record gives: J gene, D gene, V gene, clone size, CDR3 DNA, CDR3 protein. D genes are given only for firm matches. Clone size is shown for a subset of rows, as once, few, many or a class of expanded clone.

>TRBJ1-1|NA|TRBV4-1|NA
TGCGCCAGCAGCCAGAGACAAAGAATGAACACTGAAGCTTTCTTT
CASSQRQRMNTEAFF
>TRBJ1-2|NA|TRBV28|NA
TGTGCCAGCGGAAAGTCACGGGAACGTGTGTCTGGCTACACCTTC
CASGKSRERVSGYTF
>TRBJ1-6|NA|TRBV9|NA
TGTGCCAGCAGCGCCTCGAGGGATTCACCCCTCCACTTT
CASSASRDSPLHF
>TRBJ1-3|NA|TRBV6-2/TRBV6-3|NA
TGTGCCAGCAGTTACTCCGGGGAACCCGCTGGAAACACCATATATTTT
CASSYSGEPAGNTIYF
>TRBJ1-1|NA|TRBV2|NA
TGTGCCAGCAGTGAAGCGCGAGCCCACCTGAACACTGAAGCTTTCTTT
CASSEARAHLNTEAFF
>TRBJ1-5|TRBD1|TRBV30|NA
TGTGCCTGGAGGCCCCGGGACAGGGATAGTCAGCCCCAGCATTTT
CAWRPRDRDSQPQHF
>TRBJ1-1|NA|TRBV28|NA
TGTGCCAGCAGCGAAGCATTCCGCATGAACACTGAAGCTTTCTTT
CASSEAFRMNTEAFF
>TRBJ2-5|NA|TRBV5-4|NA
TGTGCCAGCAGCCCAGGAGGGGTAGAGACCCAGTACTTC
CASSPGGVETQYF
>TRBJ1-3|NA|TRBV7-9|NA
TGTGCCAGCAGGCCGCCGGGACACCTCGGAAACACCATATATTTT
CASRPPGHLGNTIYF
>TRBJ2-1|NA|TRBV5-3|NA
TGTGCCAGAAGCCCAGGGTGGGCGGACAATGAGCAGTTCTTC
CARSPGWADNEQFF
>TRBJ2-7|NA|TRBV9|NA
TGTGCCAGCAGCGTAGAATTGGGGCAGAGCTACGAGCAGTACTTC
CASSVELGQSYEQYF
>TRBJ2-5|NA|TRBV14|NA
TGTGCCAGCAGCCAAGACTTGGGAGTCCCCCAAGAGACCCAGTACTTC
CASSQDLGVPQETQYF
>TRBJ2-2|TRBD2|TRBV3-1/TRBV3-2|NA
TGTGCCAGCAGCCAAGCGGCGGGGGTGATAACCGGGGAGCTGTTTTTT
CASSQAAGVITGELFF
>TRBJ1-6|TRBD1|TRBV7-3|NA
TGTGCCAGCAGCCCGACAGGGGAGCCACCCCTCCACTTT
CASSPTGEPPLHF
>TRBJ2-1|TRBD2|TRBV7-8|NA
TGTGCCAGCAGCCGCCAGACGAGTAGCGGGAGTGATGAGCAGTTCTTC
CASSRQTSSGSDEQFF
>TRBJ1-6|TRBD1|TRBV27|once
TGTGCCAGCAGTTTATCCGGACAGGGGAGATCACCCCTCCACTTT
CASSLSGQGRSPLHF
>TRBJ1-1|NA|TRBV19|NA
TGTGCCAGTAGTATAGTCGGAGGGGTCACTGAAGCTTTCTTT
CASSIVGGVTEAFF
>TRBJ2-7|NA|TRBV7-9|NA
TGTGCCAGCAGCTTCCAAGGGGACGAGCAGTACTTC
CASSFQGDEQYF
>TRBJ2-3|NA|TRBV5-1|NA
TGCGCCAGCAGCCCTCAGGGTACCACAGATACGCAGTATTTT
CASSPQGTTDTQYF
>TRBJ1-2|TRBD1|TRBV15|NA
TGTGCCACCAGCAGAGGGGGACAGGGGGACTATGGCTACACCTTC
CATSRGGQGDYGYTF
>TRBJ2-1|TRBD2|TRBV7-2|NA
TGTGCCAGCAGCTTAGGGTATCGGATTAGCGGGGATGAGCAGTTCTTC
CASSLGYRISGDEQFF
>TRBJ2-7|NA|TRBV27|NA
TGTGCCAGCGGTCGCATGAGGGAGGCATACGAGCAGTACTTC
CASGRMREAYEQYF
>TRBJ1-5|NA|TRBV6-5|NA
TGTGCCAGCAGCCAGGGCAATCAGCCCCAGCATTTT
CASSQGNQPQHF
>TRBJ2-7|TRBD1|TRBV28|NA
TGTGCCAGCAGTGGGCCGGGACAGGGCTACGAGCAGTACTTC
CASSGPGQGYEQYF
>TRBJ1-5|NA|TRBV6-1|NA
TGTGCCAGCAGTGAGGGAGGGCAGCCCCAGCATTTT
CASSEGGQPQHF
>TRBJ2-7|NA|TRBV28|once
TGTGCCAGCAGGGGGCAGGACACCTACGAGCAGTACTTC
CASRGQDTYEQYF
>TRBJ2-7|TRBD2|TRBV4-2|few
TGTGCCAGCGGGATGAGTCGGACTAGCGACTCCTACGAGCAGTACTTC
CASGMSRTSDSYEQYF
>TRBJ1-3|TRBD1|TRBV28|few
TGTGCCAGCAGCCGGGACAGGGGAAACACCATATATTTT
CASSRDRGNTIYF
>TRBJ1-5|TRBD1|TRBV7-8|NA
TGTGCCAGCAGCTCTTTGGACAGGGGGCGCAACAATCAGCCCCAGCATTTT
CASSSLDRGRNNQPQHF
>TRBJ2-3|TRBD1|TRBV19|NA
TGTGCCAGTAGCCTACAGGGGGCTTTTACAGATACGCAGTATTTT
CASSLQGAFTDTQYF
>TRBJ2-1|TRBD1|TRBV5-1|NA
TGCGCCAGCAGCCGTGAGGGGGCAGGGGAGCAGTTCTTC
CASSREGAGEQFF
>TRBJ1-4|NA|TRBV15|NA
TGTGCCACCAGCCCCGCGGGACGTCTGAGGTTTTTT
CATSPAGRLRFF
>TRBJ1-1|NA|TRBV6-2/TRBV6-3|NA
TGTGCCAGCAGTTACTCGATACAGTACACTGAAGCTTTCTTT
CASSYSIQYTEAFF
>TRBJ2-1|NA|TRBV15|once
TGTGCCACCGCTCTAGGGGCGTATGCCTACAATGAGCAGTTCTTC
CATALGAYAYNEQFF
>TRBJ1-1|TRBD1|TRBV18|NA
TGTGCCAGCTCACGAAACCCTGACAGGGTAGGGACTGAAGCTTTCTTT
CASSRNPDRVGTEAFF
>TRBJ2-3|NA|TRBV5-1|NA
TGCGCCAGCAGCTTGGACGCGAGGAGCACAGATACGCAGTATTTT
CASSLDARSTDTQYF
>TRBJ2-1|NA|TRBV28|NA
TGTGCCACCCTGAGATCTGTATACAATGAGCAGTTCTTC
CATLRSVYNEQFF
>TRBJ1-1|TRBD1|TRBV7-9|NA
TGTGCCAGCAGCTTCTGGGACAGAAACACTGAAGCTTTCTTT
CASSFWDRNTEAFF
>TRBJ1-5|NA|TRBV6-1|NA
TGTGCCAGCAGTGACGACAGGTACAATCAGCCCCAGCATTTT
CASSDDRYNQPQHF
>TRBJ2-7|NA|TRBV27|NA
TGTGCCAGCAGTTTTGGAGGGGGCATAAGCGAGCAGTACTTC
CASSFGGGISEQYF
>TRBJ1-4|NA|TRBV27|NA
TGTGCCAGCAGTTCCTCTTCGGGGGGGAGAAGCGAAAAACTGTTTTTT
CASSSSSGGRSEKLFF
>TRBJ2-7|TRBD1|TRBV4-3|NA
TGCGCCAGCAGCCAAGATGACCGTGGGGGGACAGGTTCTCTTTTCTTC
CASSQDDRGGTGSLFF
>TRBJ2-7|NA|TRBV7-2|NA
TGTGCCAGCAGCTTATGGGGGGAGTCCCACGAGCAGTACTTC
CASSLWGESHEQYF
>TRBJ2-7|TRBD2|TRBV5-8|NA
TGTGCCAGCAGCCTTTTGCCCGGGACTAACTCCTACGAGCAGTACTTC
CASSLLPGTNSYEQYF
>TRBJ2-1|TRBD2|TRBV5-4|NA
TGTGCCAGCAGCCCCCCCCCGGGTAGCGGGAGTATCTACAATGAGCAGTTCTTC
CASSPPPGSGSIYNEQFF
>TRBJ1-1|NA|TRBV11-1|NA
TGTGCCAGCAACGAACAGGCCCTAATGAACACTGAAGCTTTCTTT
CASNEQALMNTEAFF
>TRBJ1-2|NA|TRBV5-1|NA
TGCGCCAGCAGGTATGAACAGACTAACTATGGCTACACCTTC
CASRYEQTNYGYTF
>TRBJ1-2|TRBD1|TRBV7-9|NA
TGTGCCAGCAGCCAAACAGGGGGCGAATACTATGGCTACACCTTC
CASSQTGGEYYGYTF
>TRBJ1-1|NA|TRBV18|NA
TGTGCCAGCTCACCTCGTCAGGGCGGCACTGAAGCTTTCTTT
CASSPRQGGTEAFF
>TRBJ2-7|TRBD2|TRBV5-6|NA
TGTGCCAGCAGCTGGCTAGCGGGAGGGTCCTACGAGCAGTACTTC
CASSWLAGGSYEQYF
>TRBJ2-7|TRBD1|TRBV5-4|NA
TGTGCCAGCAGCTCTGGGACAGGAGGCTACGAGCAGTACTTC
CASSSGTGGYEQYF
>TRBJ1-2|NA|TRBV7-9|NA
TGTGCCAGCAGGGATGACGGGGGGGCTTTTGGCTACACCTTC
CASRDDGGAFGYTF
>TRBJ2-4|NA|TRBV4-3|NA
TGCGCCAGCAGCCAAGATCTCGGGGTAGACATTCAGTACTTC
CASSQDLGVDIQYF
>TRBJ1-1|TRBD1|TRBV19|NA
TGTGCCAGTAGTCAACAATCGACAGGGGCGGACACTGAAGCTTTCTTT
CASSQQSTGADTEAFF
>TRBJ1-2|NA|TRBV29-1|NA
TGCAGCGTTGAAGCCCCATTCGACCGGGATGGAGGCTACACCTTC
CSVEAPFDRDGGYTF
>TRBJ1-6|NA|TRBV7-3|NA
TGTGCCAGCAGCTTAAATGGGGGGAATTCACCCCTCCACTTT
CASSLNGGNSPLHF
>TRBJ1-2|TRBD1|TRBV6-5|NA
TGTGCCAGCTTTGACAGGGAGAAACATGGCTACACCTTC
CASFDREKHGYTF